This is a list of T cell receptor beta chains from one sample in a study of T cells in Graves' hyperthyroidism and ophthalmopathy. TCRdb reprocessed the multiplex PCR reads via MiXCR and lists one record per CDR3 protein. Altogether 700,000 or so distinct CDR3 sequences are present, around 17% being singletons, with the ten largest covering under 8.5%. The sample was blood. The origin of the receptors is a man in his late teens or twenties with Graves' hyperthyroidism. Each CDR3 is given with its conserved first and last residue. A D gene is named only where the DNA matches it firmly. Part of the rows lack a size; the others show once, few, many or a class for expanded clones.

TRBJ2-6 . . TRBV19 CASSPQARSGANVLTF TGTGCCAGTAGCCCCCAGGCTCGCTCTGGGGCCAACGTCCTGACTTTC
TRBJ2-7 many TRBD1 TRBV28 CASSLTDRGPRQQYF TGTGCCAGCAGTCTCACGGACAGGGGGCCTCGTCAGCAGTACTTC
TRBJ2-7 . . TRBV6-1 CASYPSLLSSYEQYF TGTGCCAGCTACCCGAGTTTGCTAAGCTCCTACGAGCAGTACTTC
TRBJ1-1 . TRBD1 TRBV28 CASRLTGSEAFF TGTGCCAGCAGACTGACAGGGTCTGAAGCTTTCTTT
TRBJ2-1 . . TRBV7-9 CASSAKGTSSYNEQFF TGTGCCAGCAGCGCTAAGGGGACGAGCTCCTACAATGAGCAGTTCTTC
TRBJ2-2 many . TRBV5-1 CASSLGARTNTGELFF TGCGCCAGCAGCCTCGGGGCCAGAACTAACACCGGGGAGCTGTTTTTT
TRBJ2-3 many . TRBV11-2 CASSLDLRDGGTDTQYF TGTGCCAGCAGCTTAGATCTAAGGGACGGGGGTACAGATACGCAGTATTTT
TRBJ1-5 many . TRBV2 CASSRTLGSGNQPQHF TGTGCCAGCAGTCGAACGTTGGGATCTGGCAATCAGCCCCAGCATTTT
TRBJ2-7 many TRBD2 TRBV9 CASSTGAGDISEQYF TGTGCCAGCAGTACGGGCGCGGGAGATATATCCGAGCAGTACTTC
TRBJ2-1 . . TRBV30 CAWSVLRGNEQFF TGTGCCTGGAGTGTACTAAGGGGGAATGAGCAGTTCTTC
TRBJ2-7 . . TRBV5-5 CASSPGLQNYEQYF TGTGCCAGCAGCCCAGGATTACAGAACTACGAGCAGTACTTC
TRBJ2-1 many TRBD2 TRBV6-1 CASSEARGGSYNEQFF TGTGCCAGCAGTGAAGCGCGGGGGGGCTCCTACAATGAGCAGTTCTTC
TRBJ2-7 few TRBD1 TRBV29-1 CSVSPGTGPYEQYF TGCAGCGTGAGTCCTGGGACAGGTCCCTACGAGCAGTACTTC
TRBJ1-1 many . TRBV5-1 CASSFEQQGNTEAFF TGCGCCAGCAGCTTTGAACAGCAGGGGAACACTGAAGCTTTCTTT
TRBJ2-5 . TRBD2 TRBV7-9 CASIREGETQYF TGTGCCAGCATCAGGGAGGGAGAGACCCAGTACTTC
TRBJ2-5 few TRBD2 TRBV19 CASSISGEETQYF TGTGCCAGTAGTATTAGCGGGGAAGAGACCCAGTACTTC
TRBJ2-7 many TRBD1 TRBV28 CASSSPGQGDYEQYF TGTGCCAGCAGTTCCCCGGGACAGGGTGACTACGAGCAGTACTTC
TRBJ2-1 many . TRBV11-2 CASTLARGHNEQFF TGTGCCAGCACCCTAGCTAGGGGCCACAATGAGCAGTTCTTC
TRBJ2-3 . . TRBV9 CASSIASSTDTQYF TGTGCCAGCAGCATAGCATCTAGCACAGATACGCAGTATTTT
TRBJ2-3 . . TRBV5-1 CASSLAGPDTDTQYF TGCGCCAGCAGCTTGGCCGGGCCGGACACAGATACGCAGTATTTT
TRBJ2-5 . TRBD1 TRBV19 CASSPSGTVGETQYF TGTGCCAGTAGCCCCTCCGGGACAGTCGGTGAGACCCAGTACTTC
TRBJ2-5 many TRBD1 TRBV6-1 CASRRTGGKETQYF TGTGCCAGCAGGCGAACAGGGGGCAAGGAGACCCAGTACTTC
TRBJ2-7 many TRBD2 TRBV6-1 CASSEAGTSGGEQYF TGTGCCAGCAGTGAAGCAGGGACTTCGGGAGGCGAGCAGTACTTC
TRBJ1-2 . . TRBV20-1 CSERHRLNYGYTF TGCAGTGAAAGACACAGGCTTAACTATGGCTACACCTTC
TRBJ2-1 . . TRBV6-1 CASSETLYNEQFF TGTGCCAGCAGTGAAACTCTTTACAATGAGCAGTTCTTC
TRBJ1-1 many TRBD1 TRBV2 CASTNRDRGSTEAFF TGTGCCAGCACTAATCGGGACAGGGGTTCCACTGAAGCTTTCTTT
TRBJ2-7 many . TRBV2 CASRENYEQYF TGTGCCAGCAGGGAGAACTACGAGCAGTACTTC
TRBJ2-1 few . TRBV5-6 CASSLESYSYNEQFF TGTGCCAGCAGCTTGGAAAGTTACTCCTACAATGAGCAGTTCTTC
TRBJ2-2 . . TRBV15 CATSSRGNTGELFF TGTGCCACCAGCAGTCGGGGGAACACCGGGGAGCTGTTTTTT
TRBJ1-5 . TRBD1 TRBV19 CASSTGTGRGNQPQHF TGTGCCAGTAGTACCGGGACAGGGAGAGGCAATCAGCCCCAGCATTTT
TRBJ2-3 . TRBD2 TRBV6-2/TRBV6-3 CASSYSAGEASDTQYF TGTGCCAGCAGTTACTCGGCGGGAGAAGCCTCCGATACGCAGTATTTT
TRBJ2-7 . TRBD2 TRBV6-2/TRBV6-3 CASSPGLAGERSYEQYF TGTGCCAGCAGTCCGGGACTAGCGGGAGAGAGGTCCTACGAGCAGTACTTC
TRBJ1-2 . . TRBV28 CASSLEGQANYGYTF TGTGCCAGCAGTTTAGAAGGGCAGGCCAACTATGGCTACACCTTC
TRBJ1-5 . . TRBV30 CAWSGLASNQPQHF TGTGCCTGGAGTGGTCTAGCCAGCAATCAGCCCCAGCATTTT
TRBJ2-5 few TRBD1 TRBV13 CASSARDRYYF TGTGCCAGCAGCGCCAGGGACAGATATTACTTC
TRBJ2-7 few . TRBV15 CATSRVRPRERIYEQYF TGTGCCACCAGCAGAGTTCGTCCGAGGGAGCGTATTTACGAGCAGTACTTC
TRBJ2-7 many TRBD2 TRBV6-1 CASSPRGLAGIYEQYF TGTGCCAGCAGCCCTCGAGGACTAGCAGGGATCTACGAGCAGTACTTC
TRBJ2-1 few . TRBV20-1 CSALDTYNEQFF TGCAGTGCTTTGGACACTTACAATGAGCAGTTCTTC
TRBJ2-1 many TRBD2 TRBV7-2 CASNLRSSGRENEQFF TGTGCCAGCAACCTTAGGTCTAGCGGGAGGGAAAATGAGCAGTTCTTC
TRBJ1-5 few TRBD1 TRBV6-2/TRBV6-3 CASRDDRVGSNQPQHF TGTGCCAGCAGGGACGACAGGGTCGGGAGCAATCAGCCCCAGCATTTT
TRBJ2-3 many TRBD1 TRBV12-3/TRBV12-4 CASSPYRGADTQYF TGTGCCAGCAGCCCCTACAGGGGGGCAGATACGCAGTATTTT
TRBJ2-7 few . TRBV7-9 CASSLEWLGEQHF TGTGCCAGCAGCTTAGAGTGGCTGGGGGAGCAGCACTTC
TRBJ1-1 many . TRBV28 CASSPPAGTPRGDTEAFF TGTGCCAGCAGTCCCCCCGCCGGGACCCCAAGGGGAGACACTGAAGCTTTCTTT
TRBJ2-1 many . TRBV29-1 CSVGDLSSYNEQFF TGCAGCGTTGGAGACCTAAGCTCCTACAATGAGCAGTTCTTC
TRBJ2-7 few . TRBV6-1 CASSDTNLRYEQYF TGTGCCAGCAGTGACACGAACTTGCGCTACGAGCAGTACTTC
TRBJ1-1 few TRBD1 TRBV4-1 CASSRGRQGASTEAFF TGCGCCAGCAGCCGGGGACGACAGGGGGCCTCCACTGAAGCTTTCTTT
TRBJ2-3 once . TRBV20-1 CSARDPAGAGATQYF TGCAGTGCTAGAGATCCCGCCGGGGCTGGAGCTACGCAGTATTTT